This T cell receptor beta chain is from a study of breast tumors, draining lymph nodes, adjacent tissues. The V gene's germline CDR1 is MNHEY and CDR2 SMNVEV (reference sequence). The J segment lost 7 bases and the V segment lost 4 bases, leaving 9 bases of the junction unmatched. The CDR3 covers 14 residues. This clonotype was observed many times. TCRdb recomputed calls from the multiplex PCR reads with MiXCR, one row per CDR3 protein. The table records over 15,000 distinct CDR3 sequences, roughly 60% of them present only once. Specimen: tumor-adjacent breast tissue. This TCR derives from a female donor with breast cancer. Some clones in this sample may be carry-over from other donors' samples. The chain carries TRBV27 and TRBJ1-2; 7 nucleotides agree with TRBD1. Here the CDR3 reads CASSSLDRERGYTF. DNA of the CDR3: TGTGCCAGCAGTTCCTTAGACAGGGAACGTGGCTACACCTTC.